This entry lists 17 T cell receptor beta chains sequenced from one sample in a study of blood T cells in healthy people across ages. Primed by a sample-barcoded 5' primer and a J-beta primer mix, a second PCR proceeded for 7 to 11 cycles. TCRdb recomputed calls from the 5' RACE reads with MiXCR, one row per CDR3 protein. The sample lists around 280,000 distinct CDR3 sequences, less than 30% occurring once. The source material was blood. Every receptor here comes from an older woman in good health.

This clonotype was counted many times. The chain uses TRBV7-9 and TRBJ2-5; 7 bases agree with TRBD2. The V segment lost 5 bases and the J segment 2 bases; nucleotides outside the gene matches: 5. The length of the CDR3 is 14 residues. Germline CDR1 is SEHNR and CDR2 is FQNEAQ (reference sequence). CDR3 amino acids: CASSRNSGQETQYF. The CDR3 DNA is TGTGCCAGCAGCCGGAATAGCGGGCAAGAGACCCAGTACTTC.

This clonotype was counted between two and nine times. This rearrangement joins TRBV21-1 to TRBJ1-1; TRBD1, as called in the table, went unchecked against the DNA. TRBV21-1 is marked as a pseudogene. CDR3 length: 17 residues. This CDR3 reads CASSKEVEGGKGAEAFF. CDR3 nucleotide sequence: TGTGCCAGCAGCAAAGAAGTTGAGGGAGGGAAAGGGGCTGAAGCTTTCTTT.

CDR3 residues: CASSYSRENSGSTGFGEQYF. The CDR3 nucleotides read TGTGCCAGCAGTTACTCGAGGGAAAATAGTGGGAGTACGGGTTTTGGCGAGCAGTACTTC. The rearrangement links TRBV6-2 or TRBV6-3 to TRBJ2-1; D is perhaps TRBD2 (5 bases). The assigned J gene may be wrong: the sequence end matches TRBJ2-7 better. CDR3 length: 20 residues. The germline CDR1 and CDR2 sequences are MNHEY and SVGEGT.

The rearrangement uses TRBV6-5 and TRBJ2-5; unclear D gene. This CDR3 has 14 amino acids. The germline V gene has CDR1 MNHEY and CDR2 SVGAGI. V dropped 2 bases and J dropped 0 bases, with 7 bases sitting between them. The DNA of the CDR3 is TGTGCCAGCAGTTACCAGAGGTACCAAGAGACCCAGTACTTC. It specifies CASSYQRYQETQYF.

This clonotype was found a few times. This rearrangement joins TRBV5-8 to TRBJ2-1, with D maybe TRBD1 (6 bases). Deletions cut 4 bases from V and 2 bases from J, with 13 bases between. Germline CDR1 is SGHTS and CDR2 is YDEGEE. This CDR3 comprises 15 residues. The DNA of the CDR3 is TGTGCCAGCAGCGTGTACAGGGCCGCCTACAATGAGCAGTTCTTC. Translated, it gives CASSVYRAAYNEQFF.

This clonotype has more than one count but fewer than ten. The V call is TRBV27, the J call TRBJ2-7, with TRBD1 identical over 9 bases. The CDR3 loop spans 14 amino acids. Germline CDR1 MNHEY, CDR2 SMNVEV (reference sequence). The trim removed 6 bases at V and 4 bases at J, leaving 7 bases unmatched. DNA of the CDR3: TGTGCCAGCAGGAAGGGGACAGGGAGATACGAGCAGTACTTC. Amino acids: CASRKGTGRYEQYF.

This clonotype turned up a few times. The CDR3 coding sequence is TGTGCCAGCAGTCTAACGACAGGGAGCCACGAGCAGTACTTC. Translating it yields CASSLTTGSHEQYF. The V and J genes are TRBV12-3 or TRBV12-4 and TRBJ2-7; 7 bases are a match to TRBD1. The V gene end was trimmed by 5 bases and the J gene end by 5 bases; junction bases not matched to a gene: 9. The CDR3 runs 14 residues.

The V and J genes are TRBV18 and TRBJ1-6; D ambiguous. The length of the CDR3 is 13 residues. V was trimmed by 5 bases and J by 6 bases, leaving 8 bases between them. Germline values: CDR1 KGHSH, CDR2 LQKENI. CDR3 amino acids: CASSTDSNSPLHF. The CDR3 nucleotides are TGTGCCAGCTCAACAGATAGTAATTCACCCCTCCACTTT.

The chain recombines TRBV11-1 with TRBJ2-2, with 9 bases matching TRBD1. Germline-derived CDR1 and CDR2 are SGHAT and FQDESV (reference sequence). The CDR3 is 20 residues long. With V trimmed by 2 bases and J by 3 bases, 16 bases remained unmatched. CDR3 DNA sequence: TGTGCCAGCAGCTTAAACGGGCTCGCCCGGACAGGGGTGGACACCGGGGAGCTGTTTTTT. It yields the protein CASSLNGLARTGVDTGELFF.

A remark on this clonotype: One base away lies a much larger clone, so this may be a sequencing read error. The chain combines TRBV25-1 with TRBJ2-5, with D perhaps TRBD2 (6 bases). From germline, CDR1 is MGHDK and CDR2 SYGVNS. The CDR3 spans 13 residues. V was shortened by 5 bases and J by 9 bases, with 16 bases between the two germline ends. The CDR3 protein is CASSPQGREAQYF. CDR3 DNA: TGTGCCAGCAGTCCCCAGGGCAGGGAGGCCCAGTACTTC.

The rearrangement uses TRBV12-3 or TRBV12-4 and TRBJ1-2, with D tentatively TRBD1 (5 bases). Trimming took off 6 bases at V and 4 bases at J, with 18 bases between the two ends. CDR3 length: 15 residues. Written as DNA, the CDR3 is TGTGCCAGCAGGTCAACAGGACTCGCCTTCTATGGCTACACCTTC. Translation gives CASRSTGLAFYGYTF.

The chain uses TRBV19 and TRBJ1-4; unclear D gene. Germline CDR1 is LNHDA and CDR2 is SQIVND (reference sequence). The CDR3 is 14 amino acids. V was pared by 5 bases and J by 5 bases, with 12 bases between. CDR3 sequence: CASSPSVRNEKLFF. DNA for the CDR3: TGTGCCAGTAGTCCTTCAGTTCGGAATGAAAAACTGTTTTTT.

This clonotype appeared a few times. The chain combines TRBV29-1 with TRBJ2-2, with 13 bases lining up with TRBD2. Germline trimming cut 4 bases from V and 4 bases from J; bases unmatched to any gene: 12. The CDR3 extends over 18 amino acids. Germline CDR1 SQVTM, CDR2 ANQGSEA. CDR3 sequence: CSVAGLAGVSLGTGELFF. CDR3 nucleotide sequence: TGCAGCGTTGCCGGACTAGCGGGAGTGTCCTTGGGCACCGGGGAGCTGTTTTTT.

V and J are TRBV5-8 and TRBJ2-2; D is unresolved. The germline V gene has CDR1 SGHTS and CDR2 YDEGEE. V lost 6 bases and J lost 6, with 6 bases in between. This CDR3 has 11 residues. This CDR3 reads CASIFAGELFF. In nucleotides, the CDR3 is TGTGCCAGCATTTTCGCCGGGGAGCTGTTTTTT.

J is TRBJ2-5 and V is TRBV9; D is perhaps TRBD1 or TRBD2 (7 bases each). TRBJ2-1 explains the end of the DNA better; the J call may be wrong. The CDR3 runs 15 residues. Germline lookup yields CDR1 SGDLS and CDR2 YYNGEE. CDR3 nucleotides: TGTGCCAGCAGCGTATTGGCAGGGGGGGGCAATGAGCAGTTCTTC. Amino acid sequence: CASSVLAGGGNEQFF.

This chain connects TRBV20-1 to TRBJ2-3; no clear D. CDR3 length: 18 amino acids. V lost 3 bases and J 4 bases, leaving 26 bases between the germline ends. Germline V gene lookup returns CDR1 DFQATT and CDR2 SNEGSKA (reference sequence). CDR3 DNA: TGCAGTGCTAGGGTGACCACTCCGACTGGGATGGCAGCAGATACGCAGTATTTT. It translates to CSARVTTPTGMAADTQYF.

This clonotype was observed many times. The chain is built from TRBV12-3 or TRBV12-4 and TRBJ2-4; TRBD2 matches 10 bases. This CDR3 region has 14 residues. The V and J ends lost 5 bases and 4 bases, in that order; junction bases with no gene match: 2. CDR3 region: CASSLTSGKNIQYF. In DNA form, the CDR3 reads TGTGCCAGCAGTCTGACTAGCGGGAAAAACATTCAGTACTTC.